This entry lists 8 T cell receptor beta chains sequenced from one sample in a study of long-term antiretroviral therapy in people with HIV. This was the immunoSEQ v3.0 assay at survey level. The repertoire was sequenced with immunoSEQ multiplex PCR; TCRdb's copy has only in-frame clones and lacks some. The table has about 25,000 clones, over 80% seen once. This specimen was unsorted PBMCs, taken around 4.3 years after starting antiretroviral therapy. The receptors originated from a man between 25 and 39 years old with HIV.

The chain employs TRBV30 and TRBJ2-1; TRBD2 matches 7 bases. After removal of 7 bases from V and 3 bases from J, the junction contained 3 bases not matched to a gene. The germline V gene encodes CDR1 GTSNPN and CDR2 SVGIG (reference sequence). The length of the CDR3 is 12 residues. The CDR3 loop is CASGLVYNEQFF. The CDR3 DNA reads TGTGCCTCCGGACTAGTCTACAATGAGCAGTTCTTC.

This clone came up a few times. CDR3 bases: TGTGCCAGCAGGAGGGAGATTAGCGACGAGCAGTACTTC. This translates into CASRREISDEQYF. The chain couples TRBV2 to TRBJ2-7; weak D call: TRBD2 (5 bases). Germline V CDR1 and CDR2: SNHLY, FYNNEI. This CDR3 has 13 amino acids. V lost 6 bases and J lost 5, with 14 bases in between.

In its sample, this clone was seen once. The chain has TRBV30 and TRBJ2-7, with 9 nucleotides matching TRBD2. The CDR3 has 13 amino acids. The germline CDR1 and CDR2 sequences are GTSNPN and SVGIG (reference sequence). With V trimmed by 3 bases and J by 3 bases, 3 bases remained unmatched. CDR3 sequence (DNA): TGTGCCTGGAGGCGGGAGGGGAGCTACGAGCAGTACTTC. This sequence encodes CAWRREGSYEQYF.

This clone was observed once. J is TRBJ2-3 and V is TRBV30; TRBD1 aligns across 8 bases. The CDR3 is 15 residues long. CDR1 and CDR2 (germline): GTSNPN, SVGIG (reference sequence). V was pared by 1 base and J by 4 bases, with 7 bases of the junction left unmatched. The CDR3 region is CAWSDTGGISDTQYF. The DNA for the CDR3 is TGTGCCTGGAGTGACACAGGGGGGATCTCAGATACGCAGTATTTT.

The V and J genes are TRBV4-3 and TRBJ2-7; 10 nucleotides agree with TRBD2. In germline, CDR1 is LGHNA, CDR2 YSLEER. This CDR3 is built from 15 residues. V dropped 0 bases and J dropped 3; count of bases not matched to a gene: 2. CDR3 DNA: TGCGCCAGCAGCCAAGAACCTAGCGGGAGCTACGAGCAGTACTTC. Translation: CASSQEPSGSYEQYF.

V is TRBV2 and J is TRBJ2-7; D not resolved. Trimming took 3 bases from V and 0 from J, leaving 6 bases between them. This CDR3 spans 13 amino acids. Germline V gene data show CDR1 as SNHLY and CDR2 as FYNNEI. CDR3 in amino acids: CASSDGPSYEQYF. For the CDR3, the DNA is TGTGCCAGCAGTGACGGTCCCTCCTACGAGCAGTACTTC. Supplemented by reference TRBV2 and TRBJ2-7, the full variable domain reads EPEVTQTPSHQVTQMGQEVILRCVPISNHLYFYWYRQILGQKVEFLVSFYNNEISEKSEIFDDQFSVERPDGSNFTLKIRSTKLEDSAMYFCASSDGPSYEQYFGPGTRLTVT.

The genes are TRBV7-3 and TRBJ2-7; 7 nucleotides match TRBD1. The ends lost 5 bases at V and 1 base at J; junction bases unmatched: 8. The CDR3 contains 15 residues. CDR1 is SGHTA, CDR2 FQGTGA, per germline. CDR3 nucleotide sequence: TGTGCCAGCAGCCGCGGGCAGGGGGTTTCCTACGAGCAGTACTTC. The encoded protein is CASSRGQGVSYEQYF.

This chain joins TRBV9 and TRBJ2-7; D ambiguous. The length of the CDR3 is 14 residues. Germline CDR1 and CDR2: SGDLS and YYNGEE. V was pared by 3 bases and J by 3 bases, with 13 bases between. CDR3 in amino acids: CASSAEWSGYEQYF. CDR3 coding DNA: TGTGCCAGCAGCGCCGAATGGTCTGGCTACGAGCAGTACTTC.